The next 5 T cell receptor beta chains were all read from a single sample in a study of blood T cell repertoires in COVID-19. Clones were read by immunoSEQ multiplex PCR, and TCRdb kept only the in-frame ones, dropping some. This sample yields about 110,000 clones, of which 85% to 90% are seen a single time; approximately 1% belongs to the top ten. The sequenced sample consisted of peripheral blood. The receptors shown here come from a human donor in a cohort sampled during active COVID-19.

V usage is TRBV7-2 and J usage is TRBJ2-5; no definite D call. The V end lost 1 base, the J end lost 5 bases, and 8 bases lay between the germline ends. Per germline, CDR1 SGHTA and CDR2 FQGNSA. The CDR3 loop spans 13 amino acids. CDR3 in amino acids: CASSLGLRETQYF. CDR3 sequence (DNA): TGTGCCAGCAGCTTAGGCTTGCGTGAGACCCAGTACTTC.

The genes are TRBV2 and TRBJ2-5, with 9 positions matching TRBD2. This CDR3 region has 15 residues. Trimming cost V 1 base and J 5 bases; bases outside gene matches: 5. Germline V lookup: CDR1 SNHLY, CDR2 FYNNEI. CDR3 in DNA: TGTGCCAGCAGTGAAGGCGGGGGGGCTTTGGAGACCCAGTACTTC. Protein: CASSEGGGALETQYF.

This chain links TRBV28 with TRBJ2-1, with 7 bases aligning to TRBD1. This CDR3 comprises 18 residues. The germline CDR1 and CDR2 sequences are MDHEN and SYDVKM. Trimming removed 5 bases from V and 1 base from J; junction bases left unmatched: 14. The CDR3 reads CASSPTRSDRVSYNEQFF. The CDR3 DNA is TGTGCCAGCAGTCCCACTCGCTCTGACAGGGTGTCCTACAATGAGCAGTTCTTC.

The rearrangement joins TRBV2 to TRBJ2-6; 7 nucleotides align to TRBD2. V was clipped by 6 bases and J by 2 bases; unmatched bases: 4. Germline V lookup: CDR1 SNHLY, CDR2 FYNNEI. The CDR3 totals 15 residues. As DNA, the CDR3 is TGTGCCAGCAGCCGGGAGGATCCTGGGGCCAACGTCCTGACTTTC. It yields the protein CASSREDPGANVLTF.

The chain couples TRBV28 to TRBJ1-6; tentatively, D is TRBD1 (5 bases). The germline V gene encodes CDR1 MDHEN and CDR2 SYDVKM. Trimming removed 6 bases from V and 6 bases from J, with 12 bases in between. The CDR3 runs 14 residues. As DNA, the CDR3 is TGTGCCAGCAGGAGGAAGGGGTCTAATTCACCCCTCCACTTT. Amino acids: CASRRKGSNSPLHF.